Presented here are 20 T cell receptor beta chains from one specimen sequenced in a study of cytomegalovirus exposure and HLA in healthy donors. Both 60 Vbeta primers and 13 Jbeta primers went into the PCR. Sequencing was performed with immunoSEQ multiplex PCR; in TCRdb, only in-frame clones are kept and a portion is missing. Of roughly 160,000 clones in the sample, roughly four fifths were seen once. Input material: PBMCs. The origin of the receptors is a man aged 50-60 years in good health and CMV-seropositive.

This clone was seen a handful of times. CDR3 region: CASSPTGTAYNVLTF. The CDR3 DNA reads as TGTGCCAGCAGCCCCACAGGGACAGCATACAACGTCCTGACTTTC. J is TRBJ2-6 and V is TRBV7-6; TRBD1 aligns across 7 bases. V was pared by 5 bases and J by 9 bases, with 10 bases of the junction left unmatched. This CDR3 comprises 15 residues. Looked up from germline, CDR1 is SGHVS and CDR2 is FNYEAQ.

The chain's CDR3 is CASSPGTGELFF. The CDR3 DNA reads TGTGCCAGCTCACCCGGGACCGGGGAGCTGTTTTTT. The rearrangement links TRBV18 to TRBJ2-2; the D is unclear. Germline-derived CDR1 and CDR2 are KGHSH and LQKENI. V lost 3 bases to trimming and J lost 5 bases, with 4 bases between them. The CDR3 extends over 12 amino acids.

The chain employs TRBV30 and TRBJ1-2; weak D call: TRBD1 (5 bases). Germline V lookup: CDR1 GTSNPN, CDR2 SVGIG (reference sequence). The ends were cut back, 8 bases at V and 0 bases at J, with 13 bases in the middle. The CDR3 has 13 residues. CDR3 sequence: CAARHRTNYGYTF. The CDR3 DNA reads TGTGCCGCCCGCCACAGGACTAACTATGGCTACACCTTC.

V and J are TRBV7-9 and TRBJ2-7; a weak D match, TRBD1 (6 bases). Looked up from germline, CDR1 is SEHNR and CDR2 is FQNEAQ (reference sequence). The length of the CDR3 is 14 residues. Trimming took 5 bases from V and 2 from J, leaving 13 bases between them. CDR3 in amino acids: CASSAWTAAYEQYF. CDR3 nucleotides: TGTGCCAGCAGCGCGTGGACAGCAGCCTACGAGCAGTACTTC.

This clone was observed a handful of times. The rearrangement links TRBV7-6 to TRBJ2-1; tentatively, D is TRBD2 (6 bases). Germline V CDR1 and CDR2: SGHVS, FNYEAQ. Trimming removed 5 bases at V and 5 bases at J, with 10 bases between. This CDR3 spans 13 amino acids. The CDR3 here is CASSVGTHNEQFF. For the CDR3, the DNA is TGTGCCAGCAGCGTCGGGACTCACAATGAGCAGTTCTTC.

V is TRBV7-2 and J is TRBJ1-5; 7 bases are a match to TRBD1. The V and J ends lost 2 bases and 1 base, in that order; junction bases with no gene match: 2. The CDR3 runs 15 residues. Germline V gene data show CDR1 as SGHTA and CDR2 as FQGNSA. The CDR3 bases are TGTGCCAGCAGCTTAACAGGGGCGAGCAATCAGCCCCAGCATTTT. Its translation: CASSLTGASNQPQHF.

The chain recombines TRBV7-3 with TRBJ2-5; D is uncertain. From germline, CDR1 is SGHTA and CDR2 FQGTGA. CDR3 length: 13 amino acids. V dropped 3 bases and J dropped 5 bases, with 10 bases sitting between them. CDR3 DNA: TGTGCCAGCAGCTTCGGGTTGCGGGAGACCCAGTACTTC. This sequence encodes CASSFGLRETQYF.

The chain is built from TRBV5-8 and TRBJ1-1; possibly TRBD1 for D (6 bases). The V and J ends lost 5 bases and 0 bases respectively, with 11 bases between them. Germline CDR1 and CDR2: SGHTS and YDEGEE. This CDR3 region has 14 residues. The CDR3 sequence: CASRPEGVNTEAFF. DNA for the CDR3: TGTGCCAGCAGACCCGAGGGGGTGAACACTGAAGCTTTCTTT.

The rearrangement links TRBV28 to TRBJ1-5; 8 bases align to TRBD1. The germline gives CDR1 MDHEN, CDR2 SYDVKM. CDR3 length equals 14 residues. V gave up 4 bases and J gave up 6 bases; unmatched junction bases: 5. DNA for the CDR3: TGTGCCAGCAGTTCCCGGACAGGGATTCAGCCCCAGCATTTT. This translates into CASSSRTGIQPQHF.

This clone was seen a few times. The V call is TRBV9, the J call TRBJ2-3, with a tentative D call TRBD2 (7 bases). In germline, CDR1 is SGDLS, CDR2 YYNGEE. This CDR3 spans 16 amino acids. V was cut by 3 bases and J by 0 bases, with 14 bases left in between. The CDR3 is CASSGGGGASTDTQYF. The CDR3 nucleotides read TGTGCCAGCAGCGGCGGAGGGGGGGCCAGCACAGATACGCAGTATTTT.

V and J are TRBV7-3 and TRBJ1-6; D remains ambiguous. This CDR3 is built from 13 residues. V lost 0 bases to trimming and J lost 7 bases, with 4 bases between them. Germline-derived CDR1 and CDR2 are SGHTA and FQGTGA. Here the CDR3 reads CASSLTANSPLHF. The CDR3 DNA follows: TGTGCCAGCAGCTTAACGGCCAATTCACCCCTCCACTTT. Filled out from reference TRBV7-3 and TRBJ1-6, the complete variable domain reads GAGVSQTPSNKVTEKGKYVELRCDPISGHTALYWYRQSLGQGPEFLIYFQGTGAADDSGLPNDRFFAVRPEGSVSTLKIQRTERGDSAVYLCASSLTANSPLHFGNGTRLTVT.

This rearrangement joins TRBV9 to TRBJ2-5, with D maybe TRBD1 (5 bases). Trimming shortened V by 4 bases and J by 0 bases, and 13 bases separated the two germline ends. Germline CDR1 and CDR2: SGDLS and YYNGEE. The CDR3 is 15 residues long. CDR3 amino acids: CASSQGAVHQETQYF. The CDR3 DNA reads TGTGCCAGCAGCCAAGGGGCGGTGCACCAAGAGACCCAGTACTTC.

This clone was seen just once. The gene calls are TRBV6-5 and TRBJ1-2; no firm D call. CDR3 length: 14 residues. The V gene lost 2 bases and the J gene lost 4 bases, with 11 bases spanning the gap. In germline, CDR1 is MNHEY, CDR2 SVGAGI. CDR3 DNA sequence: TGTGCCAGCAGTTACATAGAGGGATTCTATGGCTACACCTTC. Amino acids: CASSYIEGFYGYTF.

The chain is built from TRBV11-2 and TRBJ2-5, with TRBD1 as a possible D gene (6 bases). CDR3 length: 14 residues. Germline CDR1 SGHAT, CDR2 FQNNGV. V shed 5 bases and J shed 6 bases, with 16 bases lying between them. The CDR3 loop is CASSLGGPRKTQYF. The CDR3 coding sequence is TGTGCCAGCAGCCTTGGGGGCCCTAGGAAGACCCAGTACTTC.

On this clone itself: Sequence at one end of the junction differs from germline and may be a read error. The chain has TRBV7-7 and TRBJ1-1; D is unresolved. Germline values: CDR1 SSHAT, CDR2 FNYEAQ (reference sequence). The CDR3 spans 13 residues. CDR3 coding DNA: TGTGCTAGCAGCCGCGAGAGGAACACTGAAGCTTTCTTT. It specifies CASSRERNTEAFF.

The rearrangement uses TRBV4-2 and TRBJ2-3, with 14 bases aligning to TRBD2. Germline loops: CDR1 LGHNA, CDR2 YNFKEQ. This CDR3 has 19 amino acids. J was trimmed by 4 bases and V by 0 bases; bases with no gene match: 9. DNA of the CDR3: TGTGCCAGCAGCCAAGAAGCTTCGGGGACTAGCGGGAGACCAGATACGCAGTATTTT. Its protein is CASSQEASGTSGRPDTQYF.

V usage is TRBV25-1 and J usage is TRBJ2-1; 10 positions match TRBD2. Germline trimming cut 4 bases from V and 12 bases from J; bases unmatched to any gene: 12. In germline, CDR1 is MGHDK, CDR2 SYGVNS. This CDR3 comprises 15 residues. CDR3 bases: TGTGCCAGCAGTGTCTGGACTAGCGGACGTCTCGGGCAGTTCTTC. Amino acid sequence: CASSVWTSGRLGQFF. Variable domain in full (rest from reference TRBV25-1 and TRBJ2-1): EADIYQTPRYLVIGTGKKITLECSQTMGHDKMYWYQQDPGMELHLIHYSYGVNSTEKGDLSSESTVSRIRTEHFPLTLESARPSHTSQYLCASSVWTSGRLGQFFGPGTRLTVL.

The rearrangement uses TRBV6-5 and TRBJ1-1, with 7 bases fitting TRBD1. CDR1 is MNHEY, CDR2 SVGAGI, per germline. The V gene end was trimmed by 7 bases and the J gene end by 7 bases; junction bases not matched to a gene: 9. This CDR3 region has 13 residues. CDR3 sequence: CASTLGAGGEAFF. The DNA for the CDR3 is TGTGCCAGCACCCTAGGGGCAGGGGGTGAAGCTTTCTTT.

The gene calls are TRBV28 and TRBJ1-5; D may be TRBD1 (6 bases). The CDR3 extends over 14 amino acids. Germline V gene data show CDR1 as MDHEN and CDR2 as SYDVKM. V was trimmed by 4 bases and J by 4 bases, leaving 11 bases between them. The CDR3 bases are TGTGCCAGCAGTTATACAGGGTGGAATCAGCCCCAGCATTTT. Its protein product is CASSYTGWNQPQHF.

This clone was seen once. V usage is TRBV7-6 and J usage is TRBJ1-2; 9 nucleotides line up with TRBD1. Unmatched junction bases numbered 4, after V lost 3 bases and J lost 8 bases. Germline CDR1 SGHVS, CDR2 FNYEAQ. This CDR3 comprises 13 residues. CDR3 coding DNA: TGTGCCAGCAGCTTGGGACAGGGATCAGGCTACACCTTC. Encoded protein: CASSLGQGSGYTF.